The 18 T cell receptor beta chains listed next were all sequenced from one sample in a study of T cell responses to AZD1222 COVID-19 vaccine. Method: immunoSEQ multiplex PCR; TCRdb's copy keeps in-frame clones and lacks some. There are 100,000 to 150,000 clones in the sample; roughly nine tenths occur only once, and about 1.4% lies in the top ten. The sample in question was peripheral blood, obtained on day 0 of AZD1222 vaccination. The receptors shown here come from an adult in good health.

The V and J genes are TRBV28 and TRBJ1-6; no clear D. V lost 3 bases and J lost 10, with 10 bases in between. Germline V gene sequence: CDR1 MDHEN, CDR2 SYDVKM. The CDR3 loop spans 13 amino acids. CDR3 sequence: CASSLRRESPLHF. The CDR3 DNA reads TGTGCCAGCAGTTTGAGGAGGGAATCACCCCTCCACTTT.

The chain carries TRBV7-8 and TRBJ2-2; the match to TRBD2 covers 13 bases. The CDR3 is 18 amino acids. J was trimmed by 4 bases and V by 1 base; bases with no gene match: 6. The germline V gene encodes CDR1 SGHVS and CDR2 FQNEAQ. The DNA for the CDR3 is TGTGCCAGCAGCTTAGAGGGACTAGCGGGACCCAGCACCGGGGAGCTGTTTTTT. Protein sequence: CASSLEGLAGPSTGELFF.

In nucleotides, the CDR3 is TGTGCCAGCAGCTTAGTGATTTTGGACAGGGGCCTCTCCGAGCAGTACTTC. As protein: CASSLVILDRGLSEQYF. The J gene is TRBJ2-7, the V gene TRBV11-3, with TRBD1 identical over 9 bases. V was pared by 1 base and J by 6 bases, with 13 bases of the junction left unmatched. Germline V gene lookup returns CDR1 SGHNT and CDR2 YENEEA. The CDR3 consists of 17 residues.

The chain employs TRBV28 and TRBJ1-5; D gene unclear. V was trimmed by 5 bases and J by 9 bases, leaving 14 bases between them. There are 13 residues in the CDR3. The germline V gene has CDR1 MDHEN and CDR2 SYDVKM. The CDR3 reads CASSLSWTPPQHF. CDR3 in DNA: TGTGCCAGCAGTCTGTCCTGGACCCCGCCCCAGCATTTT.

This clone was counted a single time. The rearrangement uses TRBV27 and TRBJ2-1, with D unresolved. V lost 2 bases, J lost 3 bases, and 14 bases lay in between. This CDR3 spans 16 amino acids. CDR1 and CDR2 from the germline V gene are MNHEY and SMNVEV (reference sequence). CDR3 amino acids: CASSLVGRPIYNEQFF. For the CDR3, the DNA is TGTGCCAGCAGTTTAGTAGGAAGACCCATCTACAATGAGCAGTTCTTC.

This chain joins TRBV14 and TRBJ1-6, with 11 bases lining up with TRBD1. The germline gives CDR1 SGHDN, CDR2 FVKESK. Germline trimming cut 1 base from V and 7 bases from J; bases unmatched to any gene: 9. The CDR3 extends over 18 amino acids. The CDR3 DNA reads as TGTGCCAGCAGCCAAGCCGGGACAGGGGGACCTCTGAATTCACCCCTCCACTTT. It is translated as CASSQAGTGGPLNSPLHF.

This sequence joins TRBV24-1 and TRBJ2-7; 14 positions match TRBD2. The germline CDR1 and CDR2 sequences are KGHDR and SFDVKD. Germline trimming cut 7 bases from V and 3 bases from J; bases unmatched to any gene: 7. CDR3 size: 16 residues. The CDR3 loop is CATRETGTSGSYEQYF. In DNA form, the CDR3 reads TGTGCCACCAGGGAGACTGGGACTAGCGGGAGCTACGAGCAGTACTTC.

V gene TRBV2 combines with J gene TRBJ1-2; D perhaps matches TRBD1 (5 bases). Germline V gene data show CDR1 as SNHLY and CDR2 as FYNNEI. This CDR3 region has 14 residues. Trimming removed 2 bases at V and 1 base at J, with 8 bases between. In DNA form, the CDR3 reads TGTGCCAGCAGTGAACTACAGGATAACTATGGCTACACCTTC. Its protein is CASSELQDNYGYTF.

The V call is TRBV5-6, the J call TRBJ1-3; unclear D gene. The ends were cut back, 3 bases at V and 0 bases at J, with 7 bases in the middle. Germline V gives CDR1 SGHDT, CDR2 YYEEEE. The CDR3 contains 14 residues. For the CDR3, the DNA is TGTGCCAGCAGCTGGGAATTCTCTGGAAACACCATATATTTT. It specifies CASSWEFSGNTIYF. The variable domain in full, completed from reference TRBV5-6 and TRBJ1-3, reads DAGVTQSPTHLIKTRGQQVTLRCSPKSGHDTVSWYQQALGQGPQFIFQYYEEEERQRGNFPDRFSGHQFPNYSSELNVNALLLGDSALYLCASSWEFSGNTIYFGEGSWLTVV.

The chain links TRBV5-4 to TRBJ2-7; the D gene is possibly TRBD2 (6 bases). The germline V and J ends were trimmed by 4 bases and 0 bases, with 14 bases remaining between them. This CDR3 is 15 amino acids long. The V gene's germline CDR1 is SGHNT and CDR2 YYREEE (reference sequence). CDR3 residues: CASSVWGRPSYEQYF. For the CDR3, the DNA is TGTGCCAGCAGCGTTTGGGGGAGGCCCTCCTACGAGCAGTACTTC.

The V gene is TRBV9, the J gene TRBJ2-7; D is unclear. CDR1 and CDR2 (germline): SGDLS, YYNGEE. The CDR3 runs 12 residues. Trimming took off 3 bases at V and 0 bases at J, with 4 bases between the two ends. The chain's CDR3 is CASSASSYEQYF. Here the CDR3 DNA reads TGTGCCAGCAGCGCTAGCTCCTACGAGCAGTACTTC.

This sequence joins TRBV11-3 and TRBJ2-3; D is undetermined. Germline CDR1 and CDR2: SGHNT and YENEEA. This CDR3 contains 14 residues. V lost 7 bases to trimming and J lost 0 bases, with 11 bases between them. CDR3: CASKVMVSTDTQYF. The CDR3 nucleotides are TGTGCCAGCAAAGTTATGGTGAGCACAGATACGCAGTATTTT.

The rearrangement joins TRBV27 to TRBJ2-7, with TRBD1 matching over 7 bases. CDR3 size: 16 residues. Germline loops: CDR1 MNHEY, CDR2 SMNVEV (reference sequence). V was pared by 5 bases and J by 5 bases, with 15 bases of the junction left unmatched. CDR3 nucleotide sequence: TGTGCCAGCAGTCCTGTGCCGGACAGGCCGCGAGACGAGCAGTACTTC. Encoded protein: CASSPVPDRPRDEQYF.

The rearrangement joins TRBV27 to TRBJ2-1, with 7 bases that match TRBD2. The CDR3 extends over 13 amino acids. CDR1 MNHEY and CDR2 SMNVEV come from the germline V gene (reference sequence). J gave up 4 bases and V 8 bases, and 5 bases lay outside the gene matches. The CDR3 region has the DNA TGTGCCAGCGGGGATAGCGGGTACAATGAGCAGTTCTTC. It yields the protein CASGDSGYNEQFF.

This chain joins TRBV27 and TRBJ2-3; no clear D gene. V was shortened by 5 bases and J by 2 bases, with 2 bases between the two germline ends. The CDR3 consists of 11 residues. Germline V gene sequence: CDR1 MNHEY, CDR2 SMNVEV (reference sequence). CDR3 nucleotides: TGTGCCAGCAGTACCACAGATACGCAGTATTTT. Translating it yields CASSTTDTQYF.

V gene TRBV11-2 combines with J gene TRBJ2-7; TRBD2 aligns across 8 bases. This CDR3 is built from 15 residues. V dropped 2 bases and J dropped 6; count of bases not matched to a gene: 9. Germline assignment: CDR1 SGHAT and CDR2 FQNNGV. CDR3: CASSLRAGALAEQYF. The CDR3 DNA is TGTGCCAGCAGCTTAAGAGCGGGAGCCCTTGCCGAGCAGTACTTC.

The DNA for the CDR3 is TGTGCCAGCAGTGACTGGGGGGCGGACACTGAAGCTTTCTTT. Protein sequence: CASSDWGADTEAFF. The chain has TRBV25-1 and TRBJ1-1; perhaps TRBD1 as D (6 bases). Trimming removed 3 bases at V and 3 bases at J, with 11 bases between. Germline CDR1 is MGHDK and CDR2 is SYGVNS. This CDR3 has 14 amino acids.

The chain carries TRBV3-1 (or the pseudogene TRBV3-2) and TRBJ2-7; D may be TRBD1 or TRBD2 (5 bases each). Germline V gives CDR1 LGHDT, CDR2 YNNKEL (reference sequence). Trimming shortened V by 5 bases and J by 5 bases, and 19 bases separated the two germline ends. The CDR3 is 15 amino acids. CDR3 in DNA: TGTGCCAGCAGCGAATCCGGGACCTATGGCGACGAGCAGTACTTC. Its protein product is CASSESGTYGDEQYF.